A selection of T cell receptor beta chains follows, all from one sample in a study of cytomegalovirus exposure and HLA in healthy donors. Profiled with immunoSEQ multiplex PCR; TCRdb holds only in-frame clones, not every one. The data contain 100,000 to 150,000 clones, about 79% of them singletons. Sequencing was carried out using PBMCs. These receptors were collected from a female donor in good health and CMV-seropositive. CDR3s include the opening cysteine and the closing phenylalanine or tryptophan. Each record gives: clone size, J gene, D gene, V gene, CDR3 protein, CDR3 DNA. A D gene is named only where the DNA matches it firmly. Clone size appears in some rows only: once, few, many, or a class for an expanded clone.

>-|TRBJ1-5|TRBD1|TRBV27
CASSSGTGVNQPQHF
TGTGCCAGCAGTTCGGGGACAGGAGTTAATCAGCCCCAGCATTTT
>-|TRBJ2-1|-|TRBV4-1
CASSHGSDSYNEQFF
TGCGCCAGCAGCCACGGGTCCGACTCCTACAATGAGCAGTTCTTC
>-|TRBJ1-4|-|TRBV5-4
CASRPTLGALGEKLFF
TGTGCCAGCAGGCCGACGTTGGGGGCGTTGGGTGAAAAACTGTTTTTT
>-|TRBJ1-6|-|TRBV7-8
CASSLDRGTLHF
TGTGCCAGCAGCTTAGATCGTGGCACCCTCCACTTT
>-|TRBJ2-7|TRBD2|TRBV10-1
CASSEKGSGIYEQYF
TGCGCCAGCAGTGAAAAGGGTAGCGGGATTTACGAGCAGTACTTC
>-|TRBJ2-3|-|TRBV28
CASSSPGEPSLWVQQYF
TGTGCCAGCAGTTCCCCAGGGGAACCCTCTCTGTGGGTACAGCAGTATTTT
>-|TRBJ1-2|-|TRBV19
CASSKKRPGGGYTF
TGTGCCAGTAGTAAGAAGCGGCCCGGAGGTGGCTACACCTTC
>-|TRBJ2-7|TRBD1|TRBV6-1
CASTGTGTYEQYF
TGTGCCAGCACGGGGACAGGAACCTACGAGCAGTACTTC
>-|TRBJ2-5|-|TRBV15
CATSIWGRGETQYF
TGTGCCACCAGCATCTGGGGGCGCGGAGAGACCCAGTACTTC
>-|TRBJ2-7|-|TRBV7-9
CASSLGYSYEQYF
TGTGCCAGCAGCTTAGGTTATTCCTACGAGCAGTACTTC
>-|TRBJ2-1|TRBD2|TRBV30
CAWTSPPGLADSEQFF
TGTGCCTGGACCTCTCCCCCAGGACTAGCGGATAGTGAGCAGTTCTTC
>-|TRBJ1-1|-|TRBV28
CASSVDGTRTEAFF
TGTGCCAGCAGTGTCGATGGGACACGGACTGAAGCTTTCTTT
>-|TRBJ2-3|TRBD2|TRBV19
CASSIEVRMAGGVSDTQYF
TGTGCCAGTAGTATAGAGGTGAGAATGGCGGGAGGAGTTTCAGATACGCAGTATTTT
>once|TRBJ1-6|-|TRBV7-9
CASSLAQVVNSPLHF
TGTGCCAGCAGCTTAGCTCAGGTCGTGAATTCACCCCTCCACTTT
>-|TRBJ2-7|TRBD1|TRBV29-1
CSVDQGAGEQYF
TGCAGCGTTGACCAGGGGGCGGGTGAGCAGTACTTC
>few|TRBJ2-1|TRBD1|TRBV19
CASSDHGRGSLTSSNEQFF
TGTGCCAGTAGTGATCACGGCAGGGGGTCCTTAACCTCGTCCAATGAGCAGTTCTTC
>-|TRBJ1-1|-|TRBV4-1
CASSEVNRETEAFF
TGCGCCAGCAGCGAGGTAAACAGGGAGACTGAAGCTTTCTTT
>-|TRBJ1-1|TRBD1|TRBV7-9
CASRLTGQAEAFF
TGTGCCAGCAGGTTGACGGGACAGGCTGAAGCTTTCTTT
>-|TRBJ2-6|-|TRBV5-1
CATKRDFNSGANVLTF
TGCGCCACCAAGAGGGACTTCAACTCTGGGGCCAACGTCCTGACTTTC
>-|TRBJ2-1|-|TRBV9
CASSGGGGSYNEQFF
TGTGCCAGTTCGGGGGGAGGGGGATCCTACAATGAGCAGTTCTTC
>-|TRBJ2-3|TRBD1|TRBV5-6
CASSLRQGATDTQYF
TGTGCCAGCAGCTTGAGACAGGGGGCCACAGATACGCAGTATTTT
>-|TRBJ2-7|-|TRBV11-2
CASSAVSQGSYEQYF
TGTGCCAGCAGCGCAGTAAGCCAGGGCTCCTACGAGCAGTACTTC
>-|TRBJ2-1|TRBD1|TRBV7-6
CASSLGQGSNEQFF
TGTGCCAGCAGCCTAGGACAGGGTTCAAATGAGCAGTTCTTC
>-|TRBJ1-1|TRBD1|TRBV5-5
CASSRDRRSDLSSFF
TGTGCCAGCAGCCGGGACAGGAGATCCGATTTGTCGTCTTTCTTT